The sequence of this T cell receptor (beta chain) was determined in a study of cytomegalovirus exposure and HLA in healthy donors. This clone was counted many times. The CDR3 sequence is 15 residues long. Germline-derived CDR1 and CDR2 are SGHVS and FQNEAQ. V was pared by 2 bases and J by 4 bases, with 12 bases between. TCRdb's copy holds only in-frame clones and misses some; the assay was immunoSEQ multiplex PCR. The table lists some 140,000 clones, 85% to 90% of them singletons. The source is a man between 18 and 35 years old in good health and CMV-seronegative. The sequenced sample was PBMCs. The V gene is TRBV7-8, the J gene TRBJ1-3; D is unclear. The CDR3 DNA sequence: TGTGCCAGCAGCTTAAGATTGGGCTCGGGAAACACCATATATTTT. Its protein product is CASSLRLGSGNTIYF. Using reference TRBV7-8 and TRBJ1-3 for the parts outside the CDR3, the full variable domain is GAGVSQSPRYKVAKRGQDVALRCDPISGHVSLFWYQQALGQGPEFLTYFQNEAQLDKSGLPSDRFFAERPEGSVSTLKIQRTQQEDSAVYLCASSLRLGSGNTIYFGEGSWLTVV.